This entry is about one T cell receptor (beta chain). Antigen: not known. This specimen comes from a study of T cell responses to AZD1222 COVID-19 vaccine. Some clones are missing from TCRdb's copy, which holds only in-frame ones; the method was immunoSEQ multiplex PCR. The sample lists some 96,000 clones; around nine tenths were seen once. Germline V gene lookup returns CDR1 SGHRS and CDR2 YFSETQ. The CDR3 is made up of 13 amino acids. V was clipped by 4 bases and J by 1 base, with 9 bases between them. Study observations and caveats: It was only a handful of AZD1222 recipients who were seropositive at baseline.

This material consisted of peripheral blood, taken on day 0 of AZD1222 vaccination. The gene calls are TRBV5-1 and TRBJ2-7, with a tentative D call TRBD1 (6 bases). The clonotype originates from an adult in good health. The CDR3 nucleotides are TGCGCCAGCAGCGTCACAGGGTCCTACGAGCAGTACTTC. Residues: CASSVTGSYEQYF. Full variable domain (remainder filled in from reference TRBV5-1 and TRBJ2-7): KAGVTQTPRYLIKTRGQQVTLSCSPISGHRSVSWYQQTPGQGLQFLFEYFSETQRNKGNFPGRFSGRQFSNSRSEMNVSTLELGDSALYLCASSVTGSYEQYFGPGTRLTVT.